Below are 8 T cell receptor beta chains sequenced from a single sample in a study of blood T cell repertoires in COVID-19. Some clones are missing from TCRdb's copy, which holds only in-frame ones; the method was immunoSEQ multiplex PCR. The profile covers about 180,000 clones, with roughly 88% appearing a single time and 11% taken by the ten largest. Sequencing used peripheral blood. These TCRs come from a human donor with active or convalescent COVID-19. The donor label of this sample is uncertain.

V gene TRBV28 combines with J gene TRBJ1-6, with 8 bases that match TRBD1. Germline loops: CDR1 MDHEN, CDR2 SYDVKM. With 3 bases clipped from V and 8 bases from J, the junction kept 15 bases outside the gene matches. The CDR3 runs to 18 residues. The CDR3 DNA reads TGTGCCAGCAGTTTCAACCTGGGGGCAGGGGGCCTGGATTCACCCCTCCACTTT. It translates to CASSFNLGAGGLDSPLHF. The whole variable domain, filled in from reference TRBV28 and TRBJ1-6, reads DVKVTQSSRYLVKRTGEKVFLECVQDMDHENMFWYRQDPGLGLRLIYFSYDVKMKEKGDIPEGYSVSREKKERFSLILESASTNQTSMYLCASSFNLGAGGLDSPLHFGNGTRLTVT.

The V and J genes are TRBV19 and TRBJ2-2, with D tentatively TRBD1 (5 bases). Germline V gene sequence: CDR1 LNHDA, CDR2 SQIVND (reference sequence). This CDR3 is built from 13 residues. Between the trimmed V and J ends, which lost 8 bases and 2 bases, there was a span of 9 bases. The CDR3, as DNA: TGTGCCAGTTCCAGGGCAAACACCGGGGAGCTGTTTTTT. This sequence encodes CASSRANTGELFF.

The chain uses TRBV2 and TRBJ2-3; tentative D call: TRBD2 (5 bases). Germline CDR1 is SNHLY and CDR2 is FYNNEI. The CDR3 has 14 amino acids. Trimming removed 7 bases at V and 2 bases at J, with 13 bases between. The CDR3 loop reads CASTVGAPTDTQYF. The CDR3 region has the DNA TGTGCCAGCACAGTGGGAGCACCCACAGATACGCAGTATTTT. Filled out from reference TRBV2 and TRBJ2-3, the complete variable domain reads EPEVTQTPSHQVTQMGQEVILRCVPISNHLYFYWYRQILGQKVEFLVSFYNNEISEKSEIFDDQFSVERPDGSNFTLKIRSTKLEDSAMYFCASTVGAPTDTQYFGPGTRLTVL.

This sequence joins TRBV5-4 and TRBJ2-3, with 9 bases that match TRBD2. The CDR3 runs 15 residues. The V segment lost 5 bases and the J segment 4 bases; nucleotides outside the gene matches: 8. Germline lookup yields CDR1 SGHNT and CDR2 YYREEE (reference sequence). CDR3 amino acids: CASRLGGGAADTQYF. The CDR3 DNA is TGTGCCAGCAGACTCGGCGGGGGGGCCGCAGATACGCAGTATTTT.

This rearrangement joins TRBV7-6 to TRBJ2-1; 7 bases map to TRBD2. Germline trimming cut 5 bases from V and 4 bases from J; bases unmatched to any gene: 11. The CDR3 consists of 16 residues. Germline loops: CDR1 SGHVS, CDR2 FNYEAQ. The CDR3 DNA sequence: TGTGCCAGCAGCCTCCTTGCTAGCGGATCTTACAATGAGCAGTTCTTC. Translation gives CASSLLASGSYNEQFF.

The CDR3 coding sequence is TGTGCCAGCAGCTTAGGCCCCGGGCTAGCGGGACAAGAGACCCAGTACTTC. Amino acid sequence: CASSLGPGLAGQETQYF. The rearrangement uses TRBV11-3 and TRBJ2-5; 9 bases map to TRBD2. The junction had 8 bases not matched to a gene; V was cut back by 1 base and J by 2 bases. The CDR3 is 17 amino acids. Germline loops: CDR1 SGHNT, CDR2 YENEEA.

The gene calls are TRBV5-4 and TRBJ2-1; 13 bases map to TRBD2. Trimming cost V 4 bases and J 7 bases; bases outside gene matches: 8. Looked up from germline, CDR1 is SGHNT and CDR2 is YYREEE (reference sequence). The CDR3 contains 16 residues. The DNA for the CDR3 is TGTGCCAGCAGCCGTTTTACTAGCGGGAGGGGGAATGAGCAGTTCTTC. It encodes CASSRFTSGRGNEQFF.

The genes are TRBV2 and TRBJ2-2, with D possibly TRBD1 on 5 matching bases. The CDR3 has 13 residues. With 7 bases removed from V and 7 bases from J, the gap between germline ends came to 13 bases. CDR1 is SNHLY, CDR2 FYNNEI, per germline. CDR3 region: CASIGAPRGELFF. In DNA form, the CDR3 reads TGTGCCAGCATAGGGGCCCCTCGCGGGGAGCTGTTTTTT.